These 22 T cell receptor beta chains share one sample of origin, sequenced in a study of CD8 T cells in ankylosing spondylitis. TCRdb called the 5' RACE reads again in MiXCR, with one record for every CDR3 protein. The table includes 270,000 or so distinct CDR3 sequences, over 15% detected once. The sample taken for sequencing was blood, either unsorted or a sorted T cell fraction (not recorded which). The receptors originated from a male donor with ankylosing spondylitis or in good health (not recorded which).

This clonotype was picked up many times. The CDR3 spells CASSSYTGELFF. The CDR3 region has the DNA TGCGCCAGCAGCTCCTACACCGGGGAGCTGTTTTTT. This chain joins TRBV5-1 and TRBJ2-2; D is ambiguous. The CDR3 extends over 12 amino acids. The V gene lost 3 bases and the J gene lost 3 bases, with 3 bases spanning the gap. Germline CDR1 and CDR2: SGHRS and YFSETQ.

This clonotype came up a few times. The chain recombines TRBV29-1 with TRBJ2-7; D gene unclear. V gave up 4 bases and J gave up 0 bases, with 13 bases separating them. Looked up from germline, CDR1 is SQVTM and CDR2 is ANQGSEA. There are 14 residues in the CDR3. The chain's CDR3 is CSVVPRSSSYEQYF. CDR3 nucleotides: TGCAGCGTTGTTCCCAGATCCAGCTCCTACGAGCAGTACTTC.

The chain employs TRBV7-8 and TRBJ2-7; the match to TRBD1 covers 8 bases. The CDR3 spans 15 residues. Germline CDR1 SGHVS, CDR2 FQNEAQ. Trimming at V came to 4 bases and at J to 3 bases, leaving 8 bases not matched to a gene. The CDR3 nucleotides are TGTGCCAGCAGCTCTCCGACAGGGGCTATCTACGAGCAGTACTTC. It is translated as CASSSPTGAIYEQYF.

This chain connects TRBV28 to TRBJ2-7; 7 bases are shared with TRBD1. The CDR3 contains 15 residues. V dropped 2 bases and J dropped 4; count of bases not matched to a gene: 8. CDR1 is MDHEN and CDR2 is SYDVKM in the germline V gene. The CDR3 region is CASSLEDRNLYEQYF. For the CDR3, the DNA is TGTGCCAGCAGTTTAGAGGACAGGAATTTATACGAGCAGTACTTC.

The chain joins TRBV5-8 to TRBJ2-1; possibly TRBD1 or TRBD2 for D (6 bases each). CDR3 length equals 13 residues. V shed 5 bases and J shed 8 bases, with 14 bases lying between them. The germline V gene encodes CDR1 SGHTS and CDR2 YDEGEE. The CDR3 DNA reads as TGTGCCAGCAGGTCTCGTGGGGGGCATGAGCAGTTCTTC. It yields the protein CASRSRGGHEQFF.

The chain links TRBV3-1 to TRBJ1-2; no reliable D call. Germline CDR1 reads LGHDT; CDR2 reads YNNKEL (reference sequence). The CDR3 is 12 amino acids. The V end was cut by 3 bases, the J end by 2 bases, with 4 bases between. The DNA for the CDR3 is TGTGCCAGCAGCCAGGGAAACTATGGCTACACCTTC. Translated, it gives CASSQGNYGYTF.

This clonotype was seen only a few times. The rearrangement uses TRBV4-1 and TRBJ1-5, with D unclear. Trimming shortened V by 0 bases and J by 3 bases, and 9 bases separated the two germline ends. Per the germline V gene, CDR1 is MGHRA and CDR2 is YSYEKL. CDR3 length equals 15 residues. CDR3 bases: TGCGCCAGCAGCCAAGATCCGGACCTCAATCAGCCCCAGCATTTT. Translating gives CASSQDPDLNQPQHF.

The chain uses TRBV12-3 or TRBV12-4 and TRBJ2-2; D is perhaps TRBD1 or TRBD2 (5 bases each). This CDR3 region has 15 residues. V was trimmed by 3 bases and J by 7 bases, leaving 15 bases between them. Here the CDR3 reads CASSFPGGSVGELFF. In DNA form, the CDR3 reads TGTGCCAGCAGTTTTCCTGGGGGAAGTGTCGGGGAGCTGTTTTTT.

This clonotype was counted a few times. The chain has TRBV20-1 and TRBJ2-1, with 7 bases identical to TRBD2. The CDR3 length is 16 residues. Losses at the gene ends were 0 bases for V and 0 bases for J; bases not matched to a gene: 5. The germline gives CDR1 DFQATT, CDR2 SNEGSKA (reference sequence). In DNA, the CDR3 is TGCAGTGCTAGAGATTTGCGGGAGAGCTCCTACAATGAGCAGTTCTTC. This sequence encodes CSARDLRESSYNEQFF.

The chain couples TRBV7-9 to TRBJ1-5, with D perhaps TRBD1 (5 bases). Per the germline V gene, CDR1 is SEHNR and CDR2 is FQNEAQ (reference sequence). This CDR3 contains 15 residues. V lost 2 bases, J lost 1 base, and 9 bases lay in between. The CDR3 bases are TGTGCCAGCAGCTTATACGGACAAAGCAATCAGCCCCAGCATTTT. Its translation: CASSLYGQSNQPQHF.

This chain joins TRBV20-1 and TRBJ2-7; 7 positions match TRBD2. The CDR3 consists of 16 residues. Germline loops: CDR1 DFQATT, CDR2 SNEGSKA (reference sequence). Trimming at V came to 6 bases and at J to 3 bases, leaving 17 bases not matched to a gene. In nucleotides, the CDR3 is TGCAGTGCCCCGGACACTTCCCGGCGGGGGATCTACGAGCAGTACTTC. It yields the protein CSAPDTSRRGIYEQYF.

The chain combines TRBV30 with TRBJ2-1; D is unresolved. The CDR3 covers 14 residues. The ends were cut back, 5 bases at V and 0 bases at J, with 11 bases in the middle. Per germline, CDR1 GTSNPN and CDR2 SVGIG (reference sequence). The CDR3 DNA is TGTGCCTGGGACGGCGGCAGCTCCTACAATGAGCAGTTCTTC. Protein product: CAWDGGSSYNEQFF.

The chain combines TRBV27 with TRBJ1-1; perhaps TRBD1 as D (5 bases). Germline CDR1 MNHEY, CDR2 SMNVEV (reference sequence). The CDR3 loop spans 14 amino acids. V was clipped by 4 bases and J by 7 bases, with 16 bases between them. The CDR3 sequence: CASSSGPTRGEAFF. The CDR3 region has the DNA TGTGCCAGCAGTTCGGGGCCAACACGGGGTGAAGCTTTCTTT.

In this sample, this clonotype turned up a few times. This chain joins TRBV15 and TRBJ2-3; 7 positions agree with TRBD2. CDR3 length: 14 residues. CDR1 is LNHNV, CDR2 YYDKDF, per germline (reference sequence). Trimming at V came to 9 bases and at J to 2 bases, leaving 8 bases not matched to a gene. The CDR3 loop reads CATSGSNPTDTQYF. In DNA, the CDR3 is TGTGCCACTAGCGGGTCCAATCCCACAGATACGCAGTATTTT. The full variable domain, its missing parts supplied by reference TRBV15 and TRBJ2-3, is DAMVIQNPRYQVTQFGKPVTLSCSQTLNHNVMYWYQQKSSQAPKLLFHYYDKDFNNEADTPDNFQSRRPNTSFCFLDIRSPGLGDTAMYLCATSGSNPTDTQYFGPGTRLTVL.

J is TRBJ2-7 and V is TRBV4-1; possibly TRBD1 for D (6 bases). Germline loops: CDR1 MGHRA, CDR2 YSYEKL. Trimming stripped 1 base from V and 1 base from J, with 8 bases between. The CDR3 loop spans 14 amino acids. This CDR3 reads CASSQVTGSYEQYF. The CDR3 region has the DNA TGCGCCAGCAGCCAAGTTACAGGGTCCTACGAGCAGTACTTC.

This clonotype turned up a few times. The V call is TRBV5-1, the J call TRBJ2-3, with 8 bases that match TRBD2. From germline, CDR1 is SGHRS and CDR2 YFSETQ. After removal of 0 bases from V and 4 bases from J, the junction contained 4 bases not matched to a gene. The CDR3 covers 15 residues. In nucleotides, the CDR3 is TGCGCCAGCAGCTTGGGAGCGGGAGATGCAGATACGCAGTATTTT. Translation gives CASSLGAGDADTQYF.

This clonotype was counted only a few times. V gene TRBV7-2 combines with J gene TRBJ2-1, with a tentative D call TRBD2 (5 bases). The CDR3 length is 12 residues. Germline V gene data show CDR1 as SGHTA and CDR2 as FQGNSA. The V end was cut by 0 bases, the J end by 13 bases, with 10 bases between. This CDR3 reads CASSLALPSQFF. In nucleotides, the CDR3 is TGTGCCAGCAGCTTAGCGCTTCCTAGCCAGTTCTTC. Full variable domain (outside the CDR3, taken from reference TRBV7-2 and TRBJ2-1): GAGVSQSPSNKVTEKGKDVELRCDPISGHTALYWYRQSLGQGLEFLIYFQGNSAPDKSGLPSDRFSAERTGGSVSTLTIQRTQQEDSAVYLCASSLALPSQFFGPGTRLTVL.

This sequence joins TRBV12-3 or TRBV12-4 and TRBJ2-1; 7 bases are shared with TRBD2. With 6 bases clipped from V and 1 base from J, the junction kept 6 bases outside the gene matches. The CDR3 is 15 residues long. This chain's CDR3 is CASRPLALSYNEQFF. CDR3 DNA sequence: TGTGCCAGCAGACCACTAGCGCTATCCTACAATGAGCAGTTCTTC.

The V call is TRBV11-2, the J call TRBJ2-1; 7 nucleotides line up with TRBD1. The CDR3 spans 15 residues. With V trimmed by 8 bases and J by 5 bases, 12 bases remained unmatched. Germline CDR1 is SGHAT and CDR2 is FQNNGV. This CDR3 is CASGWEGTAHNEQFF. In nucleotides, the CDR3 is TGTGCCAGCGGCTGGGAAGGGACAGCGCACAATGAGCAGTTCTTC.

In its sample, this clonotype was seen a few times. This chain joins TRBV27 and TRBJ2-1; 10 nucleotides line up with TRBD2. CDR3 length: 20 amino acids. The J segment lost 7 bases and the V segment lost 7 bases, leaving 25 bases of the junction unmatched. The germline V gene has CDR1 MNHEY and CDR2 SMNVEV (reference sequence). The CDR3 DNA sequence: TGTGCCAGCACACCCGTATGGAGCCATCTAGCGGGAGATTCGGAAAATGAGCAGTTCTTC. Translating it yields CASTPVWSHLAGDSENEQFF.

This clonotype was detected a few times. This chain joins TRBV4-3 and TRBJ2-1; unclear D gene. The V gene's germline CDR1 is LGHNA and CDR2 YSLEER. The CDR3 length is 15 residues. With 1 base removed from V and 0 bases from J, the gap between germline ends came to 7 bases. The CDR3 reads CASSQARNSYNEQFF. Here the CDR3 DNA reads TGCGCCAGCAGCCAAGCTAGGAACTCCTACAATGAGCAGTTCTTC.

This clonotype was counted at least ten times. The chain employs TRBV29-1 and TRBJ2-7; tentative D call: TRBD1 (6 bases). V shed 4 bases and J shed 2 bases, with 9 bases lying between them. The germline V gene has CDR1 SQVTM and CDR2 ANQGSEA. The CDR3 contains 12 residues. CDR3 region: CSVGDNAYEQYF. The CDR3 coding sequence is TGCAGCGTTGGGGACAACGCCTACGAGCAGTACTTC.